The 15 T cell receptor beta chains reported below all come from one sample, sequenced in a study of blood T cell repertoires in COVID-19. TCRdb's table, derived via immunoSEQ multiplex PCR, lists solely in-frame clones and lacks some. The table records some 200,000 clones, approximately 87% of them present only once. The sample taken for sequencing was peripheral blood. The source of these receptors is a woman aged 70 to 79 with COVID-19, enrolled during active disease.

The gene calls are TRBV12-2 and TRBJ2-5; the D call of TRBD2 is as the table states it, not checked on the DNA. TRBV12-2 is a recognized pseudogene. The CDR3 extends over 17 amino acids. CDR3 protein: CASRLAPGTSGQETQYF. The CDR3 DNA reads TGTGCAAGTCGCTTAGCCCCAGGGACTAGCGGCCAAGAGACCCAGTACTTC.

This clone was counted only a few times. The chain has TRBV7-8 and TRBJ2-1, with 8 bases identical to TRBD2. Germline V lookup: CDR1 SGHVS, CDR2 FQNEAQ. The CDR3 has 13 residues. After removal of 5 bases from V and 12 bases from J, the junction contained 9 bases not matched to a gene. The CDR3 sequence: CASSKTSDTVQFF. The CDR3 DNA reads as TGTGCCAGCAGCAAGACTAGCGATACGGTGCAGTTCTTC.

The chain joins TRBV3-1 (or the pseudogene TRBV3-2) to TRBJ2-7, with TRBD1 identical over 10 bases. This CDR3 has 15 residues. Germline V gene data show CDR1 as LGHDT and CDR2 as YNNKEL (reference sequence). V was clipped by 2 bases and J by 4 bases; unmatched bases: 5. The CDR3 sequence is CASSQSPGQGYEQYF. The DNA of the CDR3 is TGTGCCAGCAGCCAAAGTCCGGGACAGGGGTACGAGCAGTACTTC.

The CDR3 sequence: CASKHPQGAGNTIYF. For the CDR3, the DNA is TGTGCCAGCAAACACCCACAGGGAGCTGGAAACACCATATATTTT. The chain has TRBV2 and TRBJ1-3; tentatively, D is TRBD1 (6 bases). The CDR3 extends over 15 amino acids. The V gene's germline CDR1 is SNHLY and CDR2 FYNNEI. V was pared by 7 bases and J by 2 bases, with 15 bases between.

The gene calls are TRBV7-8 and TRBJ2-7, with 10 bases identical to TRBD1. Germline V CDR1 and CDR2: SGHVS, FQNEAQ. V lost 3 bases to trimming and J lost 2 bases; unmatched junction nucleotides: 4. The CDR3 contains 15 residues. The CDR3 region has the DNA TGTGCCAGCAGCTTCTCGGGGACAGGGGCCTACGAGCAGTACTTC. This codes for CASSFSGTGAYEQYF.

This clone is a singleton in its sample. The chain joins TRBV10-3 to TRBJ2-5; 12 bases align to TRBD2. The CDR3 consists of 17 residues. The germline V gene has CDR1 ENHRY and CDR2 SYGVKD. Trimming took 2 bases from V and 5 from J; bases not matched to a gene: 9. Written as DNA, the CDR3 is TGTGCCATCAGTGAGCGCTTACTAGCGGGGGGAGGGGAGACCCAGTACTTC. Its translation is CAISERLLAGGGETQYF.

The chain has TRBV28 and TRBJ2-3; 9 bases fit TRBD2. The CDR3 totals 15 residues. The trim removed 9 bases at V and 6 bases at J, leaving 13 bases unmatched. The germline V gene encodes CDR1 MDHEN and CDR2 SYDVKM. The CDR3 reads CASPPSGTRGDTQYF. CDR3 sequence (DNA): TGTGCCAGTCCTCCTAGCGGGACGAGGGGTGATACGCAGTATTTT.

V is TRBV7-2 and J is TRBJ2-3; 8 bases align to TRBD1. V lost 5 bases to trimming and J lost 0 bases; unmatched junction nucleotides: 13. The CDR3 is 18 amino acids. Germline V gives CDR1 SGHTA, CDR2 FQGNSA. The CDR3 reads CASSLGTGPSISTDTQYF. The CDR3 DNA reads as TGTGCCAGCAGCCTCGGGACAGGACCAAGCATTAGCACAGATACGCAGTATTTT. Full variable domain (missing parts from reference TRBV7-2 and TRBJ2-3): GAGVSQSPSNKVTEKGKDVELRCDPISGHTALYWYRQSLGQGLEFLIYFQGNSAPDKSGLPSDRFSAERTGGSVSTLTIQRTQQEDSAVYLCASSLGTGPSISTDTQYFGPGTRLTVL.

The chain uses TRBV5-1 and TRBJ2-7; the match to TRBD1 covers 9 bases. The CDR3 covers 15 residues. In germline, CDR1 is SGHRS, CDR2 YFSETQ. The V and J ends lost 3 bases and 1 base, in that order; junction bases with no gene match: 5. The CDR3 DNA reads TGCGCCAGCAGCTGGGGACAGGGAATTTCCTACGAGCAGTACTTC. This gives the protein CASSWGQGISYEQYF.

This sequence joins TRBV5-4 and TRBJ2-1; no reliable D call. The CDR3 is made up of 15 amino acids. V shed 7 bases and J shed 2 bases, with 16 bases lying between them. In germline, CDR1 is SGHNT, CDR2 YYREEE (reference sequence). The CDR3 nucleotides are TGTGCCAGCTCGGTTGGGCTAACCACCTACAATGAGCAGTTCTTC. Protein sequence: CASSVGLTTYNEQFF.

CDR3 amino acids: CASRQSGANTGELFF. Here the CDR3 DNA reads TGCGCCAGCAGACAGAGCGGGGCGAACACCGGGGAGCTGTTTTTT. J is TRBJ2-2 and V is TRBV5-1; 7 nucleotides match TRBD2. The CDR3 runs to 15 residues. Germline values: CDR1 SGHRS, CDR2 YFSETQ. Trimming removed 5 bases from V and 0 bases from J; junction bases left unmatched: 4.

The V gene is TRBV5-1, the J gene TRBJ2-5; the D gene is possibly TRBD1 (5 bases). CDR3 length: 14 amino acids. The germline V gene encodes CDR1 SGHRS and CDR2 YFSETQ. V was clipped by 4 bases and J by 1 base, with 11 bases between them. The CDR3 region is CASSTAGIQETQYF. DNA of the CDR3: TGCGCCAGCAGCACGGCAGGGATCCAAGAGACCCAGTACTTC.

V usage is TRBV7-2 and J usage is TRBJ2-7; TRBD2 matches at 14 bases. This CDR3 contains 14 residues. V was pared by 2 bases and J by 11 bases, with 5 bases of the junction left unmatched. Germline assignment: CDR1 SGHTA and CDR2 FQGNSA. The DNA for the CDR3 is TGTGCCAGCAGCTTACCCGGGACTAGCGGGAGAAAGTACTTC. This codes for CASSLPGTSGRKYF. The full variable domain, its missing parts supplied by reference TRBV7-2 and TRBJ2-7, is GAGVSQSPSNKVTEKGKDVELRCDPISGHTALYWYRQSLGQGLEFLIYFQGNSAPDKSGLPSDRFSAERTGGSVSTLTIQRTQQEDSAVYLCASSLPGTSGRKYFGPGTRLTVT.

The chain has TRBV27 and TRBJ2-7; D is uncertain. The CDR3 totals 14 residues. The ends were cut back, 0 bases at V and 3 bases at J, with 9 bases in the middle. CDR1 and CDR2 (germline): MNHEY, SMNVEV (reference sequence). CDR3 nucleotide sequence: TGTGCCAGCAGTTTATCGGTCCAGGACTACGAGCAGTACTTC. Protein sequence: CASSLSVQDYEQYF.

The chain couples TRBV2 to TRBJ1-4; D is undetermined. CDR3 length: 12 residues. CDR1 and CDR2 from the germline V gene are SNHLY and FYNNEI. V was pared by 7 bases and J by 4 bases, with 7 bases between. The CDR3: CASNRGNEKLFF. CDR3 in DNA: TGTGCCAGCAACCGGGGTAATGAAAAACTGTTTTTT.